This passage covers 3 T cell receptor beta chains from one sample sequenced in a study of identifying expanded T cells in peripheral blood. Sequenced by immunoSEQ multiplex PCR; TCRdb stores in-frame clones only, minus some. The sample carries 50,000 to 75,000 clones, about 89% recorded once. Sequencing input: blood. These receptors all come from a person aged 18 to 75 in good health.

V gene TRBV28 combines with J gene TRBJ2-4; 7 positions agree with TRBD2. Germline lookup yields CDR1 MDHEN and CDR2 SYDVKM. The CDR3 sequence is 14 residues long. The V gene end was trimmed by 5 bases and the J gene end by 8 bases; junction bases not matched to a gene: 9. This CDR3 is CASSPPGGLYIQYF. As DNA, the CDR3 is TGTGCCAGCAGTCCCCCGGGGGGTCTTTACATTCAGTACTTC.

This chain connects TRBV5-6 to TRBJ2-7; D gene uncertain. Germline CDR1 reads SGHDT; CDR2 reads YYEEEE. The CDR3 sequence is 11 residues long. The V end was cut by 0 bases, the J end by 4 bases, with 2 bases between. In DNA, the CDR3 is TGTGCCAGCAGCTTGGGGTACGAGCAGTACTTC. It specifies CASSLGYEQYF.

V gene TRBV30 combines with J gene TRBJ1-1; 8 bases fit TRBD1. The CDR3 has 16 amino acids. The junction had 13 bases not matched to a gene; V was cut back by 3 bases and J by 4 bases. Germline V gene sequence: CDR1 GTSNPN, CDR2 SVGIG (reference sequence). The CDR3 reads CAWRGDRGGSSTEAFF. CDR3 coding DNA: TGTGCCTGGAGAGGAGACAGGGGAGGGAGTAGCACTGAAGCTTTCTTT.